This TCR beta chain was captured in a study of control samples from healthy donors and cancer patients. Trimming removed 2 bases from V and 0 bases from J, with 11 bases in between. The CDR3 extends over 15 amino acids. Germline values: CDR1 SGHRS, CDR2 YFSETQ. Some clones are missing from TCRdb's copy, which holds only in-frame ones; the method was immunoSEQ multiplex PCR. Of 100,000 to 150,000 clones listed, around 87% are singletons. The V gene is TRBV5-1, the J gene TRBJ1-2; D gene unclear. Sequencing was carried out using blood. The TCR comes from a man in his 60s in good health. The CDR3 loop is CASSFGDSANYGYTF. CDR3 coding DNA: TGCGCCAGCAGCTTTGGGGATTCGGCTAACTATGGCTACACCTTC. The variable domain in full, with the rest retrieved from reference TRBV5-1 and TRBJ1-2, is KAGVTQTPRYLIKTRGQQVTLSCSPISGHRSVSWYQQTPGQGLQFLFEYFSETQRNKGNFPGRFSGRQFSNSRSEMNVSTLELGDSALYLCASSFGDSANYGYTFGSGTRLTVV.